Listed below are T cell receptor beta chains from one sample, sequenced in a study of blood T cells in healthy people across ages. Using its own MiXCR run on the 5' RACE reads, TCRdb lists one record per CDR3 protein. The table lists 1.2 million to 1.5 million distinct CDR3 sequences, approximately 63% of them singletons. Sequenced material: blood. The receptors come from a man between 18 and 29 years old in good health. The conserved cysteine and the conserved F or W are not part of the CDR3 here.

TRBJ1-3 10 TRBV29-1 SVAGLGNTIY
TRBJ2-3 11 TRBV9 ASSVEAPDTQY
TRBJ1-1 12 TRBV20-1 SARAGARNTEAF
TRBJ2-3 13 TRBV2 ASSGGTGLTDTQY
TRBJ2-7 15 TRBV3-1 ASSHNKGLATYYEQY
TRBJ2-5 13 TRBV28 ATNVWDRANNEQY
TRBJ1-4 11 TRBV10-3 ASVRGPNEKLF
TRBJ1-1 10 TRBV12-3/TRBV12-4 ASSKRGTEAF
TRBJ2-5 10 TRBV29-1 SVGQGSGEQY
TRBJ2-7 12 TRBV2 ASLQGAMGYEQY
TRBJ2-1 11 TRBV28 AGRDSTYNEQF
TRBJ2-1 13 TRBV11-2 ASSPWTSGGNEQF
TRBJ2-4 10 TRBV27 ASSLGAGIQY
TRBJ1-2 11 TRBV29-1 SVVSSENYGYT
TRBJ2-5 12 TRBV29-1 SDTGTSGSKTQY
TRBJ1-6 12 TRBV16 ASTPGTPLSPLH
TRBJ2-7 12 TRBV29-1 SVEDQGQGYEQY
TRBJ2-1 11 TRBV12-3/TRBV12-4 ASRAGISYEQF
TRBJ2-7 11 TRBV20-1 SARDKTLEAPY
- 13 TRBV6-2/TRBV6-3 ASSTIERDRQTQY
TRBJ2-7 13 TRBV12-3/TRBV12-4 ASSSSPGAANEQY
TRBJ2-5 13 TRBV6-2/TRBV6-3 ASSYLGQQKETQY
TRBJ2-5 12 TRBV7-2 ASSSDRSRWTQY
TRBJ1-5 10 TRBV28 ASSSAQQPQH
TRBJ2-5 12 TRBV11-2 ASSGTSGINEQY
TRBJ2-7 12 TRBV10-3 ATVGLAGSYEQY
TRBJ1-2 13 TRBV4-1 ASSPTTGAGVGYT
TRBJ2-5 13 TRBV4-2 ASSRPGQGVETQY
TRBJ1-1 10 TRBV6-5 ASSVGHTEAF
- 13 TRBV20-1 SARDLGQPHYEQY
TRBJ2-7 14 TRBV20-1 SARTSRGIYSYEQY
TRBJ1-4 15 TRBV9 ASSVNSGTGGEEKLF
TRBJ2-1 12 TRBV5-1 ASSLGQGNNEQF
TRBJ1-2 13 TRBV20-1 SGHPRGLGDYGYT
TRBJ2-7 14 TRBV5-6 ASSLASGTSGYEQY
TRBJ1-2 13 TRBV14 ASSNSGAQGYGYT
TRBJ2-7 12 TRBV5-1 ASSSQDTSYEQY
TRBJ2-3 11 TRBV29-1 SAKGPGTDTQY
TRBJ2-5 11 TRBV20-1 SAPRGRGETQY
TRBJ1-5 12 TRBV6-2/TRBV6-3 ATTTGDSNQPQH
TRBJ2-5 16 TRBV12-3/TRBV12-4 ASSLGKVRDHVRDEQY
TRBJ2-3 11 TRBV6-6 ASSWTGFDTQY